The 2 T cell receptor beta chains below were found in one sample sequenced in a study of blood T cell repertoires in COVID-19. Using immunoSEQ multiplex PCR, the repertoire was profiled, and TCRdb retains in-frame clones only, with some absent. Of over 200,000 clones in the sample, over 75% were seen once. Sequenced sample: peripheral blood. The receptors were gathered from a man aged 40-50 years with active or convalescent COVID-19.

CDR3 region: CASSGQGARTEAFF. DNA of the CDR3: TGTGCCAGCAGTGGACAGGGGGCGCGAACTGAAGCTTTCTTT. The chain joins TRBV28 to TRBJ1-1; TRBD1 matches at 11 bases. The germline CDR1 and CDR2 sequences are MDHEN and SYDVKM. V trimming: 5 bases; J trimming: 5 bases; junction bases outside the gene matches: 4. This CDR3 has 14 amino acids.

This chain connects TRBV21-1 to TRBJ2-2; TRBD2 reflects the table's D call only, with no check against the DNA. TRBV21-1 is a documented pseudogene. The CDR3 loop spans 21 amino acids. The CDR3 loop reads CASSKGPRSTSGGTNTGELFF. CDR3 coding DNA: TGTGCCAGCAGCAAAGGGCCTAGGTCGACTAGCGGGGGAACGAACACCGGGGAGCTGTTTTTT.